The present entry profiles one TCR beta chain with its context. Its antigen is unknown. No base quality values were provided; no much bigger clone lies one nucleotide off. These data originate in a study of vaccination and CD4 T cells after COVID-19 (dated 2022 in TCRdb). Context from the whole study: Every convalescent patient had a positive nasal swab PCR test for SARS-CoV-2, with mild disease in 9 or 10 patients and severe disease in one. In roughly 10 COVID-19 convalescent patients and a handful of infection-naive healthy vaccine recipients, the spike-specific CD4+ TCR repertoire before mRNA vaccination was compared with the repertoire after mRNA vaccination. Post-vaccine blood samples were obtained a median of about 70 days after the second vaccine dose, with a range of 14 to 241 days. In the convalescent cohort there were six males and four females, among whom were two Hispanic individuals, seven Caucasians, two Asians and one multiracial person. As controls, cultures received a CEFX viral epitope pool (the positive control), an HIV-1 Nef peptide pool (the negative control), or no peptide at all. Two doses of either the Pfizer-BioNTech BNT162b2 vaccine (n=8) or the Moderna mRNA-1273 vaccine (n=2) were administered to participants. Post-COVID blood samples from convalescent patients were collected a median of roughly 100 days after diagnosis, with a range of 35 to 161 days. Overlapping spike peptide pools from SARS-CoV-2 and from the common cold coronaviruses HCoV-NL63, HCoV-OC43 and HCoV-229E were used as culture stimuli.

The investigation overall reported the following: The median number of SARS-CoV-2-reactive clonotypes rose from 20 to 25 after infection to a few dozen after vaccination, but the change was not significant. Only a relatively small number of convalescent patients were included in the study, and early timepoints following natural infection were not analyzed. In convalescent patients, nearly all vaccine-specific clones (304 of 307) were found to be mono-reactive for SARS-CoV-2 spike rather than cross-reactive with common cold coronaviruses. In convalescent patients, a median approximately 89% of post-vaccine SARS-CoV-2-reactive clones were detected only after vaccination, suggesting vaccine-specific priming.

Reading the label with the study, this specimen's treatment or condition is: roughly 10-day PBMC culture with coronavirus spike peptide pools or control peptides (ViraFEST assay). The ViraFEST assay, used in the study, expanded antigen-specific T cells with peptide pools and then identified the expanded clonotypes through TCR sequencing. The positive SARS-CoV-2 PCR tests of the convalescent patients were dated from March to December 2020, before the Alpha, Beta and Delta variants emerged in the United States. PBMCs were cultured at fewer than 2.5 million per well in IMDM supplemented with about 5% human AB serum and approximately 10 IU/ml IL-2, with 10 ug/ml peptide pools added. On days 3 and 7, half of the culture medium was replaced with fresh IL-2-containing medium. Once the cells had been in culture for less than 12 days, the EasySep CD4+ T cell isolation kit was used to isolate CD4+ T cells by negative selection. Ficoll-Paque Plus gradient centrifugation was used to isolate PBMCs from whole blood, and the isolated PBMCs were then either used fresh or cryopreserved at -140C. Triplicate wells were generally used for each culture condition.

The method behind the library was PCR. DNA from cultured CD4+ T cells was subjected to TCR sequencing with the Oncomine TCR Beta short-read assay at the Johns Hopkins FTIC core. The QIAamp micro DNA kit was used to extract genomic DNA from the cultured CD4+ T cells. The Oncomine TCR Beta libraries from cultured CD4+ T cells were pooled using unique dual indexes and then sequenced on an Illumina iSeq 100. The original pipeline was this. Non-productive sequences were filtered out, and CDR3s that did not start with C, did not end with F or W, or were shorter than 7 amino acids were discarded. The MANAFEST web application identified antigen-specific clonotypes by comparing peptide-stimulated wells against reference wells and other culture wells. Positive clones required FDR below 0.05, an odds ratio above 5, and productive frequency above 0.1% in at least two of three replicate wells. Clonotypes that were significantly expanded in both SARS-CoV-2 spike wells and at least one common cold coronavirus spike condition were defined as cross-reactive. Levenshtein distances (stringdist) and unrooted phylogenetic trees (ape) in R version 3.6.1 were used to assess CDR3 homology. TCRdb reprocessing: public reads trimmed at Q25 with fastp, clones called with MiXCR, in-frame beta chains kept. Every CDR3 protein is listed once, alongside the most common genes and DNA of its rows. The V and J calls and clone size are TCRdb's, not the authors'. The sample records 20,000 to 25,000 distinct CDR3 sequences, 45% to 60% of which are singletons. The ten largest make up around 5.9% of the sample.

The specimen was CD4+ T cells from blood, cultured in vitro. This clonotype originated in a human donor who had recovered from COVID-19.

In nucleotides, the sequence is TGTGCCAGCAGGAGACCGGACAGGCGGAACTGGCTTTATCAGCCCCAGCATTTT. Its protein product is CASRRPDRRNWLYQPQHF. The rearranged chain carries TRBV6-4 and TRBJ1-5; TRBD1 matches 7 bases in the middle. V has 6 bases trimmed and J has 5 bases trimmed; junction bases matching no gene number 19. The CDR3 numbers 18 residues from cysteine through phenylalanine. The entry retains the CDR3 DNA only, 54 bases that are in frame from base 1. In the germline V gene, CDR1 corresponds to MRHNA and CDR2 to SNTAGT.